This TCR beta chain was obtained from a study of blood T cell repertoires in COVID-19. Study-level information: Acute and convalescent COVID-19 samples came from the United States, Italy and Spain. In each case, the material was cDNA or gDNA derived from T cells, B-cell-depleted T cells, or PBMCs.

This clone was detected once. CDR3 length: 14 amino acids. Germline CDR1 is GTSNPN and CDR2 is SVGIG (reference sequence). The germline V and J ends were trimmed by 0 bases and 4 bases, with 10 bases remaining between them. Original processing notes: Amplification from reference gene primers served as the basis for estimated nucleated cell counts. TCRdb's copy holds only in-frame clones and misses some; the assay was immunoSEQ multiplex PCR. That table gives V, J and clone size, and the DNA gave D and trimming. The sample comprises tens of thousands of clones, around 80% of which are singletons, and around 32% rests with the top ten.

Sequencing input: peripheral blood. The receptor's source is a human donor in a cohort sampled during active COVID-19. This rearrangement joins TRBV30 to TRBJ1-5; the D is unclear. The CDR3 here is CAWSVVRGNQPQHF. CDR3 in DNA: TGTGCCTGGAGTGTCGTTCGGGGTAATCAGCCCCAGCATTTT.